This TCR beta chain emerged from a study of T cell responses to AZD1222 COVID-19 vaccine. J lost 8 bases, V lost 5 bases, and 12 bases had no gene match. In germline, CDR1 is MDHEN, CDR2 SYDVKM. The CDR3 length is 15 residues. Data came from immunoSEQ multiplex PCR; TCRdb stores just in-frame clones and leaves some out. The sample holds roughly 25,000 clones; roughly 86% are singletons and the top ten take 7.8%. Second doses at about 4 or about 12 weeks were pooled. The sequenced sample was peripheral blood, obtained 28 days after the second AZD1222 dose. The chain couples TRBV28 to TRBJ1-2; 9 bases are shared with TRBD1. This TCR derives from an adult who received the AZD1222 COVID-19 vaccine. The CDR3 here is CASSSVQGAPWGYTF. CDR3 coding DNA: TGTGCCAGCAGTAGCGTACAGGGGGCCCCATGGGGCTACACCTTC.